This TCR beta chain originates from a study of metastatic and nonmetastatic thyroid tumors. All patients were untreated before thyroid surgery. Trimming shortened V by 2 bases and J by 7 bases, and 13 bases separated the two germline ends. CDR1 SGHTS and CDR2 YDEGEE come from the germline V gene. The CDR3 runs 13 residues. Per the original methods: What underpinned the distant-metastasis classifier for papillary thyroid cancer was the set of CDR3 differences across clinicopathological groups. TCRdb reanalyzed the PCR reads with MiXCR. Here the V and J calls rest on TCRdb's processing, not on the authors' analysis. The sample has about 12,000 clones; roughly 29% are singletons. Study-level findings and limits: Reported TCR beta diversity, measured in blood and tumor, was significantly higher for malignant thyroid tumors than for benign nodules.

To note about this clone: Its antigen is not known.

The chain couples TRBV5-8 to TRBJ2-7; a weak D match, TRBD2 (6 bases). Sequencing used tumor tissue. This sequence was found in a male donor with papillary thyroid cancer or a benign thyroid nodule (not recorded which). Some clones in this sample may be carry-over from other donors' samples. CDR3 nucleotides: TGTGCCAGCAGCTTTCGGCAGGCGGGGGAGCAGTACTTC. It specifies CASSFRQAGEQYF.